These 14 T cell receptor beta chains were sequenced from one sample in a study of T-cell memory formation after mild COVID-19. Using its own MiXCR run on the 5' RACE reads, TCRdb lists one record per CDR3 protein. The table shows a few hundred thousand distinct CDR3 sequences, with about 20% occurring only once. Sequencing was done on a sample of PBMCs or a T cell subset sorted from them (not recorded which). These receptors all come from a man aged 18 to 29 who had mild COVID-19 (a few samples of this study predate the infection). Cell type and time point are not known.

This clonotype was seen a few times. Compared with germline, one end of the junction differs, possibly owing to a read error. This chain uses TRBV4-1 with TRBJ1-5; D possibly corresponds to TRBD1 (5 bases). The length of the CDR3 is 13 residues. Per the germline V gene, CDR1 is MGHRA and CDR2 is YSYEKL. CDR3 DNA: TGCGCCAGCTGCCAGGGCGGCAATCAGCCCCAGCATTTT. It translates to CASCQGGNQPQHF.

This clonotype was detected many times. The rearrangement links TRBV28 to TRBJ1-5; D gene uncertain. Between the trimmed V and J ends, which lost 2 bases and 7 bases, there was a span of 6 bases. CDR3 size: 12 residues. Per the germline V gene, CDR1 is MDHEN and CDR2 is SYDVKM. CDR3 coding DNA: TGTGCCAGCAGTTTAGGAATCCAGCCCCAGCATTTT. Translating it yields CASSLGIQPQHF.

J is TRBJ2-5 and V is TRBV5-6, with a tentative D call TRBD2 (7 bases). The CDR3 runs to 14 residues. The germline V gene has CDR1 SGHDT and CDR2 YYEEEE. With 2 bases removed from V and 4 bases from J, the gap between germline ends came to 12 bases. This CDR3 is CASSFGGRVETQYF. The CDR3 nucleotides read TGTGCCAGCAGCTTCGGGGGGCGCGTAGAGACCCAGTACTTC.

This clonotype showed up many times. The gene calls are TRBV12-3 or TRBV12-4 and TRBJ2-1; TRBD2 is a possible D gene (7 bases). V lost 7 bases and J 7 bases, leaving 26 bases between the germline ends. The CDR3 spans 17 residues. The CDR3, as DNA: TGTGCCAGCACCAGCACCGTAGCTGGGGGGGCCGGGAATGAGCAGTTCTTC. This encodes CASTSTVAGGAGNEQFF.

The CDR3: CASSPGQTYYNEQFF. The CDR3 nucleotides are TGTGCCAGCAGCCCGGGACAGACATACTACAATGAGCAGTTCTTC. The chain combines TRBV5-5 with TRBJ2-1; 7 bases fit TRBD1. Germline assignment: CDR1 SGHKS and CDR2 YYEKEE (reference sequence). The junction had 7 bases not matched to a gene; V was cut back by 4 bases and J by 3 bases. The CDR3 covers 15 residues.

The genes are TRBV4-1 and TRBJ2-4; 7 bases align to TRBD1. CDR1 MGHRA and CDR2 YSYEKL come from the germline V gene. J gave up 4 bases and V 1 base, and 13 bases lay outside the gene matches. CDR3 length: 18 residues. Here the CDR3 reads CASSQGRAQGSWKNIQYF. In nucleotides, the CDR3 is TGCGCCAGCAGCCAAGGAAGGGCACAGGGGAGCTGGAAAAACATTCAGTACTTC.

This chain uses TRBV24-1 with TRBJ2-3; 7 nucleotides align to TRBD2. After removal of 4 bases from V and 5 bases from J, the junction contained 5 bases not matched to a gene. The CDR3 sequence is 14 residues long. The germline gives CDR1 KGHDR, CDR2 SFDVKD. The CDR3 region has the DNA TGTGCCACCAGTGACGGACTAGTCGGAGATACGCAGTATTTT. It is translated as CATSDGLVGDTQYF.

The V call is TRBV2, the J call TRBJ2-7, with 11 bases matching TRBD1. This CDR3 is 13 amino acids long. The germline V gene encodes CDR1 SNHLY and CDR2 FYNNEI. The V and J ends lost 7 bases and 5 bases, in that order; junction bases with no gene match: 4. The CDR3 DNA sequence: TGTGCCAGCAATAGGGGACAGGGGGACGAGCAGTACGTC. The encoded protein is CASNRGQGDEQYV.

The V call is TRBV4-2, the J call TRBJ1-2; TRBD1 matches 10 bases. This CDR3 has 16 residues. Germline V lookup: CDR1 LGHNA, CDR2 YNFKEQ. Trimming at V came to 0 bases and at J to 6 bases, leaving 7 bases not matched to a gene. This chain's CDR3 is CASSQEQGQGSDGYTF. Here the CDR3 DNA reads TGTGCCAGCAGCCAAGAACAGGGACAGGGGTCGGATGGCTACACCTTC.

This chain connects TRBV7-2 to TRBJ2-4, with a weak D call TRBD1 (6 bases). The CDR3 runs to 13 residues. V was pared by 5 bases and J by 1 base, with 6 bases between. Germline CDR1 SGHTA, CDR2 FQGNSA. The CDR3: CASSQGAKNIQYF. CDR3 sequence (DNA): TGTGCCAGCAGCCAGGGGGCCAAAAACATTCAGTACTTC.

The chain couples TRBV10-1 to TRBJ1-1; D uncertain. Germline V CDR1 and CDR2: WNHNN, SYGVQD (reference sequence). The CDR3 has 12 amino acids. V shed 6 bases and J shed 4 bases, with 9 bases lying between them. The CDR3 coding sequence is TGCGCCAGCAGGGGAGAGGGCACTGAAGCTTTCTTT. It encodes CASRGEGTEAFF.

The chain recombines TRBV29-1 with TRBJ2-7, with 9 bases aligning to TRBD2. J gave up 6 bases and V 2 bases, and 8 bases lay outside the gene matches. The CDR3 has 14 residues. Germline CDR1 is SQVTM and CDR2 is ANQGSEA. This CDR3 is CSVELTGTSSEQYF. In DNA form, the CDR3 reads TGCAGCGTTGAACTTACCGGGACTAGCTCCGAGCAGTACTTC.

This clonotype was seen only a few times. The J gene is TRBJ2-3, the V gene TRBV7-9; the D is unclear. The ends were cut back, 5 bases at V and 5 bases at J, with 8 bases in the middle. Germline loops: CDR1 SEHNR, CDR2 FQNEAQ (reference sequence). The CDR3 is 12 amino acids. The CDR3 loop is CASSPIQDTQYF. The CDR3 nucleotides read TGTGCCAGCAGCCCCATTCAAGATACGCAGTATTTT.

On this clonotype: A clone one base away is much larger, so this may be a read error. V and J are TRBV7-9 and TRBJ2-7; no definite D call. The germline CDR1 and CDR2 sequences are SEHNR and FQNEAQ (reference sequence). Trimming pared 6 bases from V and 3 bases from J, leaving 6 bases between. The CDR3 runs 11 residues. The CDR3 sequence is CASSSHYEQYF. The DNA of the CDR3 is TGTGCCAGCAGTTCCCACTACGAGCAGTACTTC.